The present T cell receptor (beta chain) was sequenced within a study of blood T cell repertoires in COVID-19. Looking at the study overall: Sources were T cells, B-cell-depleted T cells, or PBMCs; the material itself was cDNA or gDNA.

TCRdb's table, derived via immunoSEQ multiplex PCR, lists solely in-frame clones and lacks some. This sample carries tens of thousands of clones, about nine tenths of them seen once, and the ten largest clones take 1.5% to 2%. The material sequenced was peripheral blood. The sequence derives from a man in his 60s with acute or convalescent COVID-19.

DNA for the CDR3: TGTGCCAGCAGCTCTCGGGCAGGGGGCACAGATACGCAGTATTTT. Amino acid sequence: CASSSRAGGTDTQYF. The chain recombines TRBV11-3 with TRBJ2-3, with D possibly TRBD1 on 6 matching bases. Germline V gene lookup returns CDR1 SGHNT and CDR2 YENEEA. V was pared by 4 bases and J by 1 base, with 12 bases between. There are 15 residues in the CDR3.